The 12 T cell receptor beta chains listed next were all sequenced from one sample in a study of cytomegalovirus exposure and HLA in healthy donors. Primers for the PCR totalled 60 Vbeta and 13 Jbeta. Produced via immunoSEQ multiplex PCR; TCRdb's table is partial and in-frame only. Of fewer than 200,000 clones listed, more than 70% are singletons. The specimen was PBMCs. Receptors were obtained from a girl aged 10-17 years in good health and CMV-seronegative.

The DNA for the CDR3 is TGTGCCAGCAGCTCCAGGTACCCAGATACGCAGTATTTT. Protein: CASSSRYPDTQYF. The rearrangement uses TRBV9 and TRBJ2-3; D call uncertain. Trimming shortened V by 4 bases and J by 4 bases, and 10 bases separated the two germline ends. The CDR3 runs to 13 residues. Germline CDR1 and CDR2: SGDLS and YYNGEE.

The genes are TRBV6-4 and TRBJ2-3; the match to TRBD2 covers 8 bases. This CDR3 is 14 amino acids long. The junction had 0 bases not matched to a gene; V was cut back by 2 bases and J by 2 bases. The V gene's germline CDR1 is MRHNA and CDR2 SNTAGT. The CDR3 reads CASSDGLATDTQYF. The CDR3 nucleotides read TGTGCCAGCAGTGACGGACTAGCCACAGATACGCAGTATTTT.

This clone turned up a few times. The chain combines TRBV2 with TRBJ1-5; D perhaps matches TRBD1 (5 bases). Trimming pared 4 bases from V and 4 bases from J, leaving 11 bases between. This CDR3 has 14 amino acids. CDR1 and CDR2 from the germline V gene are SNHLY and FYNNEI. CDR3 DNA: TGTGCCAGCAGTGCCCAGGGAACAAATCAGCCCCAGCATTTT. As protein: CASSAQGTNQPQHF.

This clone was counted once. V is TRBV11-2 and J is TRBJ1-2; D is ambiguous. The ends were cut back, 0 bases at V and 4 bases at J, with 12 bases in the middle. Germline CDR1 SGHAT, CDR2 FQNNGV. The length of the CDR3 is 15 residues. CDR3 nucleotide sequence: TGTGCCAGCAGCTTAGACCGAGGCACCGGCTATGGCTACACCTTC. This encodes CASSLDRGTGYGYTF.

This chain links TRBV29-1 with TRBJ1-2; possibly TRBD1 for D (5 bases). CDR1 is SQVTM and CDR2 is ANQGSEA in the germline V gene. V was pared by 4 bases and J by 7 bases, with 22 bases between. The CDR3 has 15 amino acids. CDR3 protein: CSVADSKTAVGGYTF. The CDR3 region has the DNA TGCAGCGTTGCCGACAGTAAGACGGCGGTCGGTGGCTACACCTTC.

This clone was counted a single time. The V gene is TRBV27, the J gene TRBJ2-7; possibly TRBD1 for D (6 bases). The germline V gene encodes CDR1 MNHEY and CDR2 SMNVEV (reference sequence). V was clipped by 5 bases and J by 7 bases, with 18 bases between them. This CDR3 has 14 residues. The CDR3 DNA sequence: TGTGCCAGCAGTCCCTTGACAGGAGCCTGGGAGCAGTACTTC. Translated, it gives CASSPLTGAWEQYF.

J is TRBJ2-1 and V is TRBV6-1, with 7 nucleotides matching TRBD1. Germline assignment: CDR1 MNHNS and CDR2 SASEGT. The junction had 10 bases not matched to a gene; V was cut back by 8 bases and J by 6 bases. This CDR3 contains 14 residues. CDR3 sequence reads: CASPPPRGFNEQFF. The CDR3 DNA reads TGTGCCAGCCCACCCCCCAGGGGGTTCAATGAGCAGTTCTTC.

The V call is TRBV5-1, the J call TRBJ1-1, with 7 bases lining up with TRBD1. This CDR3 has 13 residues. Germline-derived CDR1 and CDR2 are SGHRS and YFSETQ. V was clipped by 2 bases and J by 4 bases; unmatched bases: 2. The CDR3 reads CASSLTGVTEAFF. The CDR3 DNA follows: TGCGCCAGCAGCTTAACAGGGGTCACTGAAGCTTTCTTT.

The V and J genes are TRBV4-1 and TRBJ2-1, with 7 nucleotides matching TRBD1. The germline V gene encodes CDR1 MGHRA and CDR2 YSYEKL. V gave up 5 bases and J gave up 3 bases; unmatched junction bases: 10. CDR3 length equals 16 residues. The CDR3: CASSFLLDRVYNEQFF. The CDR3 coding sequence is TGCGCCAGCAGCTTCCTCCTAGACAGGGTCTACAATGAGCAGTTCTTC.

The rearrangement uses TRBV7-9 and TRBJ1-1; a weak D match, TRBD1 (5 bases). Germline CDR1 is SEHNR and CDR2 is FQNEAQ (reference sequence). This CDR3 region has 13 residues. V was trimmed by 1 base and J by 6 bases, leaving 9 bases between them. CDR3 bases: TGTGCCAGCAGCTTAGTGGGGGGGTCTGAAGCTTTCTTT. Translating it yields CASSLVGGSEAFF.

V usage is TRBV25-1 and J usage is TRBJ2-5, with D possibly TRBD2 on 6 matching bases. The CDR3 is 12 residues long. With 6 bases removed from V and 2 bases from J, the gap between germline ends came to 7 bases. Germline CDR1 is MGHDK and CDR2 is SYGVNS. The DNA for the CDR3 is TGTGCCAGCAGCGGACTACAAGAGACCCAGTACTTC. The encoded protein is CASSGLQETQYF.

This chain links TRBV12-5 with TRBJ1-2, with 7 bases that match TRBD1. After removal of 6 bases from V and 4 bases from J, the junction contained 5 bases not matched to a gene. The CDR3 spans 13 residues. Germline CDR1 is LGHNT and CDR2 is FRNRAP. CDR3 in amino acids: CASGQGVIYGYTF. CDR3 nucleotides: TGTGCTAGTGGGCAGGGGGTTATCTATGGCTACACCTTC.